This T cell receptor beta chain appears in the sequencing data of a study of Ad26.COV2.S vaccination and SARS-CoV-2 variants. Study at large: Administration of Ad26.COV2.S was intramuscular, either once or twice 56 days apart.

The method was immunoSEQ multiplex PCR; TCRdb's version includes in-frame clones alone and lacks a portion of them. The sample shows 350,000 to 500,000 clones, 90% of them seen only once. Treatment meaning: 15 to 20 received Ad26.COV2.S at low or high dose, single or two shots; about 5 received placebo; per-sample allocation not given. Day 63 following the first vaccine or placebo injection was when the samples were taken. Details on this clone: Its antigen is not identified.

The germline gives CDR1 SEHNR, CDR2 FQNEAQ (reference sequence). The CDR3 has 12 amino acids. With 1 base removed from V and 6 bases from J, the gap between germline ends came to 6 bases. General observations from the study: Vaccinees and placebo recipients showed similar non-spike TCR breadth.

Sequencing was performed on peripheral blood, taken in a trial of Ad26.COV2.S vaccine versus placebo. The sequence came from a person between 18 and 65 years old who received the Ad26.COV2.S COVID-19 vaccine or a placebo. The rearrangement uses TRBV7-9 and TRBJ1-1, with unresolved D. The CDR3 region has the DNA TGTGCCAGCAGCTTAGAGGGTTCTGAAGCTTTCTTT. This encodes CASSLEGSEAFF.